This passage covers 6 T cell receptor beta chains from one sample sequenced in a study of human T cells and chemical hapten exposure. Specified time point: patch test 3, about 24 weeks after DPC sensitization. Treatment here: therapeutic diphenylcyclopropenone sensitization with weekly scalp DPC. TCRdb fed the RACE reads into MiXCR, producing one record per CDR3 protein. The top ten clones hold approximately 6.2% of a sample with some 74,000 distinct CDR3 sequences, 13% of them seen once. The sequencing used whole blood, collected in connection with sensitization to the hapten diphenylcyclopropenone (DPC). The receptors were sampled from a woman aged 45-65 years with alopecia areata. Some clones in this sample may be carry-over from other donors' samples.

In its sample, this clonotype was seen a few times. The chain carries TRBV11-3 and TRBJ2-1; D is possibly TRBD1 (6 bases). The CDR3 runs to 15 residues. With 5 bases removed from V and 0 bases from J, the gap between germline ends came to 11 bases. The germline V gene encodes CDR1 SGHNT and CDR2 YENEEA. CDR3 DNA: TGTGCCAGCAGCATCAACAGGGCCTCCTACAATGAGCAGTTCTTC. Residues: CASSINRASYNEQFF. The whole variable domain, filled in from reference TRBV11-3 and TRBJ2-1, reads EAGVVQSPRYKIIEKKQPVAFWCNPISGHNTLYWYLQNLGQGPELLIRYENEEAVDDSQLPKDRFSAERLKGVDSTLKIQPAELGDSAVYLCASSINRASYNEQFFGPGTRLTVL.

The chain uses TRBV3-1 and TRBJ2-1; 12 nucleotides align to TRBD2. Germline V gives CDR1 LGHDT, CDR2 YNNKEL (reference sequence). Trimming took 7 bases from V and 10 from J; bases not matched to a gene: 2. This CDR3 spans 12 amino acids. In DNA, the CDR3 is TGTGCCAGCACCGGACTAGCGGGAGAGCAGTTCTTC. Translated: CASTGLAGEQFF.

In nucleotides, the CDR3 is TGCGCCAGCAGCTTAGATCTCTCGAACACTGAAGCTTTCTTT. Translating it yields CASSLDLSNTEAFF. This chain connects TRBV5-1 to TRBJ1-1; D is unresolved. V was trimmed by 2 bases and J by 1 base, leaving 9 bases between them. This CDR3 has 14 residues. Germline values: CDR1 SGHRS, CDR2 YFSETQ.

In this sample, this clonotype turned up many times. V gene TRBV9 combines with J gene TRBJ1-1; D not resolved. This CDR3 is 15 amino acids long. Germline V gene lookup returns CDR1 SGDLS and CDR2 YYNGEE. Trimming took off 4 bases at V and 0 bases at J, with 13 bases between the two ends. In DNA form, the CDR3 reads TGTGCCAGCAGCCCTACCCTGGGGTTGAACACTGAAGCTTTCTTT. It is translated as CASSPTLGLNTEAFF.

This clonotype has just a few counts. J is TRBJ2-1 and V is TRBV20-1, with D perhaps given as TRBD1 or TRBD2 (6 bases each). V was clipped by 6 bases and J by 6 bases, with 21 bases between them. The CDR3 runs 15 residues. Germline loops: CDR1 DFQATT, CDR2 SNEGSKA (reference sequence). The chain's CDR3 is CSAPTGVGGGNEQFF. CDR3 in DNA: TGCAGTGCGCCTACCGGAGTAGGGGGAGGCAATGAGCAGTTCTTC.

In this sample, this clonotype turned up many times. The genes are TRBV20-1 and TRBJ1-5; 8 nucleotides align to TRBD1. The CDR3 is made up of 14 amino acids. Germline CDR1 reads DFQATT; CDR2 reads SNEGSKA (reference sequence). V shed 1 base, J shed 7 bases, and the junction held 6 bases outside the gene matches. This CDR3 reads CSARAGQGGQPQHF. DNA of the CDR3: TGCAGTGCTAGAGCAGGACAGGGAGGCCAGCCCCAGCATTTT.